Sequencing of this T cell receptor beta chain was carried out in a study of vaccination effects on CD4 cells after COVID-19. Generated by immunoSEQ multiplex PCR, the TCRdb table keeps only in-frame clones and is missing some. The sample yields 71,000 or so clones, 65% to 85% seen once. After expansion with viral peptide pools in the ViraFEST assay, antigen-specific CD4+ T cells were sequenced. Following an approximately 10-day culture, CD4+ T cells were purified. In the vaccine recipients, nucleocapsid antibodies were negative and there was no prior SARS-CoV-2 infection. Trimming shortened V by 5 bases and J by 4 bases, and 13 bases separated the two germline ends. The germline V gene encodes CDR1 KGHDR and CDR2 SFDVKD. The CDR3 is 15 amino acids. This clone was detected once. The target antigen is unknown.

The clonotype comes from a human donor who received a COVID-19 vaccine. The rearrangement uses TRBV24-1 and TRBJ2-2; D is undetermined. Sequenced here: CD4+ T cells from PBMCs cultured with HCoV-OC43 spike peptides, sampled before COVID-19 vaccination. Documented subset: HCoV-OC43 spike overlapping peptide pool stimulation. CDR3 loop: CATSAPLGTTGELFF. The DNA for the CDR3 is TGTGCCACCAGTGCCCCTCTAGGAACCACCGGGGAGCTGTTTTTT.